These 15 T cell receptor beta chains were all obtained from the same sample, sequenced in a study of blood T cell repertoires in COVID-19. Method: immunoSEQ multiplex PCR; TCRdb's copy keeps in-frame clones and lacks some. This table has fewer than 85,000 clones, roughly 90% appearing once. Sequencing was done on a sample of peripheral blood. These receptors were collected from a man aged 45-65 years with active COVID-19.

This clone was recorded only once. The chain carries TRBV30 and TRBJ1-2, with D perhaps TRBD1 (5 bases). V lost 5 bases, J lost 3 bases, and 7 bases lay in between. Germline assignment: CDR1 GTSNPN and CDR2 SVGIG (reference sequence). The CDR3 is 11 amino acids. The CDR3 loop is CAWDSHYGYTF. CDR3 coding DNA: TGTGCCTGGGACAGCCACTATGGCTACACCTTC.

The chain is built from TRBV5-1 and TRBJ2-7; no firm D call. Trimming left V 4 bases short and J 6 bases short, with 17 bases between. The CDR3 totals 14 residues. Germline V gene lookup returns CDR1 SGHRS and CDR2 YFSETQ. CDR3: CASSARSPGGEQYF. The CDR3, as DNA: TGCGCCAGCAGCGCCCGAAGTCCCGGCGGCGAGCAGTACTTC.

This rearrangement joins TRBV6-1 to TRBJ1-4, with D hard to call. V was trimmed by 2 bases and J by 8 bases, leaving 15 bases between them. The CDR3 covers 15 residues. From germline, CDR1 is MNHNS and CDR2 SASEGT. CDR3 DNA sequence: TGTGCCAGCAGTGAACATGTGGGCTCCGGAGAAAAACTGTTTTTT. Translating it yields CASSEHVGSGEKLFF.

The chain uses TRBV10-3 and TRBJ2-3, with D maybe TRBD2 (7 bases). The V and J ends lost 4 bases and 1 base respectively, with 12 bases between them. The V gene's germline CDR1 is ENHRY and CDR2 SYGVKD. The CDR3 is 15 amino acids. CDR3 region: CAISVRGAGTDTQYF. As DNA, the CDR3 is TGTGCCATCAGTGTTCGGGGGGCCGGCACAGATACGCAGTATTTT.

The chain couples TRBV29-1 to TRBJ1-5; maybe TRBD1 (5 bases). CDR1 SQVTM and CDR2 ANQGSEA come from the germline V gene. This CDR3 comprises 16 residues. Trimming stripped 5 bases from V and 5 bases from J, with 22 bases between. CDR3 nucleotide sequence: TGCAGCGTTAGGGGCTTGGACATCGCGATATATCAGCCCCAGCATTTT. Its protein product is CSVRGLDIAIYQPQHF.

CDR3: CASSFDGGNYGYTF. CDR3 DNA sequence: TGTGCCAGCAGCTTCGATGGAGGGAACTATGGCTACACCTTC. The chain recombines TRBV7-3 with TRBJ1-2, with no clear D. V gave up 3 bases and J gave up 2 bases, with 10 bases separating them. Germline V gene sequence: CDR1 SGHTA, CDR2 FQGTGA. The CDR3 runs 14 residues.

V and J are TRBV5-6 and TRBJ1-2; tentatively, D is TRBD1 (5 bases). Germline V lookup: CDR1 SGHDT, CDR2 YYEEEE. V was trimmed by 4 bases and J by 3 bases, leaving 16 bases between them. CDR3 length: 15 residues. CDR3 amino acids: CASSVPRGGDYGYTF. The DNA of the CDR3 is TGTGCCAGCAGCGTACCTCGGGGAGGGGACTATGGCTACACCTTC.

The rearrangement joins TRBV27 to TRBJ2-5, with TRBD1 matching 8 bases. The CDR3 consists of 13 residues. J was trimmed by 5 bases and V by 6 bases; bases with no gene match: 5. The germline V gene has CDR1 MNHEY and CDR2 SMNVEV (reference sequence). The CDR3 DNA reads TGTGCCAGCAGCAGGGGGCCAGGGGAGACCCAGTACTTC. Protein sequence: CASSRGPGETQYF.

The rearrangement links TRBV12-5 to TRBJ2-7; 7 bases fit TRBD1. The CDR3 extends over 15 amino acids. Trimming removed 0 bases from V and 4 bases from J; junction bases left unmatched: 6. Germline V CDR1 and CDR2: LGHNT, FRNRAP. This CDR3 reads CASGLVTDRRYEQYF. CDR3 DNA: TGTGCTAGTGGTTTGGTCACGGACAGGAGATACGAGCAGTACTTC.

V gene TRBV18 combines with J gene TRBJ2-5; D ambiguous. This CDR3 spans 16 amino acids. Germline V lookup: CDR1 KGHSH, CDR2 LQKENI. V was pared by 1 base and J by 5 bases, with 17 bases between. CDR3 sequence (DNA): TGTGCCAGCTCACCACGAGTACAGTCAAACGGTGAGACCCAGTACTTC. It translates to CASSPRVQSNGETQYF.

The genes are TRBV3-1 (or the pseudogene TRBV3-2) and TRBJ1-2; D remains unclear. Germline V gives CDR1 LGHDT, CDR2 YNNKEL (reference sequence). V lost 8 bases and J lost 2, with 15 bases in between. This CDR3 contains 14 residues. The CDR3 reads CASAPSGENYGYTF. The CDR3 nucleotides are TGTGCCAGCGCCCCAAGCGGGGAGAACTATGGCTACACCTTC.

The rearrangement links TRBV4-2 to TRBJ2-1; 14 bases agree with TRBD2. The germline CDR1 and CDR2 sequences are LGHNA and YNFKEQ. The CDR3 is 16 amino acids. The V and J ends lost 5 bases and 9 bases, in that order; junction bases with no gene match: 9. Here the CDR3 DNA reads TGTGCCAGCAGCGCCAGGACTAGCGGGGGGATGAGTGAGCAGTTCTTC. Translating it yields CASSARTSGGMSEQFF.

The V gene is TRBV6-1, the J gene TRBJ1-1; 7 positions agree with TRBD1. The CDR3 extends over 15 amino acids. J was trimmed by 2 bases and V by 2 bases; bases with no gene match: 5. Germline-derived CDR1 and CDR2 are MNHNS and SASEGT. The CDR3 nucleotides are TGTGCCAGCAGTGAAACCGGGACAGACAACACTGAAGCTTTCTTT. Amino acid sequence: CASSETGTDNTEAFF.

V gene TRBV25-1 combines with J gene TRBJ2-1; a weak D match, TRBD2 (5 bases). The CDR3 sequence is 12 residues long. Germline V gene data show CDR1 as MGHDK and CDR2 as SYGVNS. The V and J ends lost 4 bases and 10 bases respectively, with 11 bases between them. The CDR3 bases are TGTGCCAGCAGTGGGGCGACTACCGAGCAGTTCTTC. Translated: CASSGATTEQFF.

The rearrangement joins TRBV12-3 or TRBV12-4 to TRBJ2-2; D is unresolved. The CDR3 extends over 12 amino acids. V dropped 4 bases and J dropped 3 bases, with 3 bases sitting between them. As DNA, the CDR3 is TGTGCCAGCAGTTCCGACACCGGGGAGCTGTTTTTT. As protein: CASSSDTGELFF.